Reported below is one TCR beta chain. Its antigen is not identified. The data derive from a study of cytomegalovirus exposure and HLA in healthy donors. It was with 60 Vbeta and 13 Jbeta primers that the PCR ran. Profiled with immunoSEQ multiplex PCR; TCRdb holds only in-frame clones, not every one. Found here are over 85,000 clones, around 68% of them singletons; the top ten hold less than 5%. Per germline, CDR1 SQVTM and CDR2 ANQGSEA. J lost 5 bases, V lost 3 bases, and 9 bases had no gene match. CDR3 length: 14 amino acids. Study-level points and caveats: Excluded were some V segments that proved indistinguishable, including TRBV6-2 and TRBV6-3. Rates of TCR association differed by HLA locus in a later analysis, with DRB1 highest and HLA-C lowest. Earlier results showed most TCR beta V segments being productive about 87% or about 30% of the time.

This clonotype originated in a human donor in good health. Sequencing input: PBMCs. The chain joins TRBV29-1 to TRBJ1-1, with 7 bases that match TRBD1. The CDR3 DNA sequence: TGCAGCGTTGAGGGAAAGGGGGCGAGGACTGAAGCTTTCTTT. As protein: CSVEGKGARTEAFF.